These 25 T cell receptor beta chains were sequenced from one sample in a study of regulatory T cells in long-lasting Graves disease. Through Arm-PCR of CDR3 regions and iRepertoire HTBI primers, TCR beta libraries were built. One entry per CDR3 protein results from TCRdb running MiXCR on the multiplex PCR reads. This table has more than 350,000 distinct CDR3 sequences, roughly a fifth appearing once. Time point specified: persistent/refractory GD, antithyroid drugs over 5 years with positive TRAb. From RNA extracted from PBMCs, the TCR library was made. Sequenced material: peripheral blood mononuclear cells (PBMCs), taken when the disease was refractory, from a patient treated with antithyroid drugs. These TCRs come from a female donor with Graves disease.

This clonotype has a count of ten or more. The rearrangement links TRBV28 to TRBJ2-7; 7 bases line up with TRBD2. The V gene end was trimmed by 7 bases and the J gene end by 3 bases; junction bases not matched to a gene: 12. CDR3 length: 15 residues. The V gene's germline CDR1 is MDHEN and CDR2 SYDVKM. The CDR3 here is CASIPQAGLGYEQYF. In DNA form, the CDR3 reads TGTGCCAGCATTCCACAAGCGGGATTGGGCTACGAGCAGTACTTC.

This chain uses TRBV20-1 with TRBJ1-4, with D unclear. Germline CDR1 is DFQATT and CDR2 is SNEGSKA (reference sequence). This CDR3 has 16 amino acids. V was clipped by 1 base and J by 0 bases, with 12 bases between them. The CDR3 DNA sequence: TGCAGTGCTAGAGCTGCGCGGGCTGCAACTAATGAAAAACTGTTTTTT. It encodes CSARAARAATNEKLFF.

This clonotype was recorded many times. V is TRBV20-1 and J is TRBJ2-5; 7 positions agree with TRBD1. Germline V gives CDR1 DFQATT, CDR2 SNEGSKA (reference sequence). The CDR3 has 12 amino acids. The CDR3 nucleotides read TGCAGCACCACAGGGGCGGGAGAGACCCAGTACTTC. As protein: CSTTGAGETQYF.

The sample holds many counts of this clonotype. V gene TRBV27 combines with J gene TRBJ2-7; TRBD2 matches at 8 bases. From germline, CDR1 is MNHEY and CDR2 SMNVEV (reference sequence). The V and J ends lost 7 bases and 4 bases, in that order; junction bases with no gene match: 12. The CDR3 totals 15 residues. CDR3: CASNPSGRDPYEQYF. As DNA, the CDR3 is TGTGCCAGCAACCCGAGCGGGAGAGATCCGTACGAGCAGTACTTC.

The V call is TRBV29-1, the J call TRBJ2-7; D might be TRBD1 (8 bases). V lost 7 bases and J lost 1, with 23 bases in between. There are 16 residues in the CDR3. CDR1 and CDR2 from the germline V gene are SQVTM and ANQGSEA. The CDR3, as DNA: TGCAGCGGTGCGGGTTCTGGACAGGGAGGGTCCTACGAGCAGTACTTC. Encoded protein: CSGAGSGQGGSYEQYF.

The V gene is TRBV7-3, the J gene TRBJ2-1; D possibly corresponds to TRBD1 (6 bases). The CDR3 is 16 residues long. The ends were cut back, 3 bases at V and 6 bases at J, with 18 bases in the middle. Germline CDR1 and CDR2: SGHTA and FQGTGA. The CDR3 region has the DNA TGTGCCAGCAGCTTGGAACAGGGTAATGTGGTCAATGAGCAGTTCTTC. It codes for CASSLEQGNVVNEQFF.

This clonotype has at least ten counts. The gene calls are TRBV29-1 and TRBJ2-5; D may correspond to TRBD1 or TRBD2 (6 bases each). Trimming shortened V by 2 bases and J by 5 bases, and 18 bases separated the two germline ends. Germline V CDR1 and CDR2: SQVTM, ANQGSEA. The CDR3 has 15 amino acids. The CDR3, as DNA: TGCAGCGTTGAACCGCGGGACACCCCCGAGGAGACCCAGTACTTC. Residues: CSVEPRDTPEETQYF.

This clonotype was found many times. The chain is built from TRBV28 and TRBJ2-7; 8 bases are a match to TRBD1. Trimming at V came to 4 bases and at J to 4 bases, leaving 15 bases not matched to a gene. CDR3 length: 17 residues. Germline values: CDR1 MDHEN, CDR2 SYDVKM. The CDR3 sequence: CASSSLGQGGRRYEQYF. CDR3 sequence (DNA): TGTGCCAGCAGTTCCCTAGGACAGGGTGGAAGAAGGTACGAGCAGTACTTC. Full variable domain (remainder filled in from reference TRBV28 and TRBJ2-7): DVKVTQSSRYLVKRTGEKVFLECVQDMDHENMFWYRQDPGLGLRLIYFSYDVKMKEKGDIPEGYSVSREKKERFSLILESASTNQTSMYLCASSSLGQGGRRYEQYFGPGTRLTVT.

The chain has TRBV20-1 and TRBJ2-1, with TRBD2 identical over 14 bases. V dropped 5 bases and J dropped 3; count of bases not matched to a gene: 3. The CDR3 has 15 residues. Per germline, CDR1 DFQATT and CDR2 SNEGSKA (reference sequence). The CDR3 sequence is CSALGTSGSYNEQFF. The DNA of the CDR3 is TGCAGTGCTCTCGGGACTAGCGGGAGCTACAATGAGCAGTTCTTC.

This clonotype appeared many times. The genes are TRBV29-1 and TRBJ2-6; no firm D call. The CDR3 totals 12 residues. The V and J ends lost 6 bases and 0 bases respectively, with 3 bases between them. Germline CDR1 reads SQVTM; CDR2 reads ANQGSEA. The CDR3 DNA is TGCAGCGTCCGCTCTGGGGCCAACGTCCTGACTTTC. It encodes CSVRSGANVLTF.

This clonotype was recorded at least ten times. V and J are TRBV27 and TRBJ2-5; unclear D gene. This CDR3 has 10 residues. Germline lookup yields CDR1 MNHEY and CDR2 SMNVEV (reference sequence). Trimming took 11 bases from V and 5 from J, leaving 9 bases between them. CDR3 DNA: TGTGCCGCTGCTCAGGAGACCCAGTACTTC. This translates into CAAAQETQYF.

This clonotype was counted at least ten times. The rearrangement uses TRBV6-1 and TRBJ1-2; D remains ambiguous. V lost 10 bases, J lost 8 bases, and 20 bases lay in between. Germline assignment: CDR1 MNHNS and CDR2 SASEGT. This CDR3 is built from 13 residues. As DNA, the CDR3 is TGTGCCATCTCCTTCGACGGTCTACGCGGCTACACCTTC. Translated: CAISFDGLRGYTF.

The CDR3 bases are TGTGCCAGCAGTTACGCCGGGACAGGGGGATCGATCACTGAAGCTTTCTTT. It codes for CASSYAGTGGSITEAFF. This chain uses TRBV6-2 or TRBV6-3 with TRBJ1-1; 11 bases map to TRBD1. Germline V gives CDR1 MNHEY, CDR2 SVGEGT. The length of the CDR3 is 17 residues. Trimming took 2 bases from V and 4 from J; bases not matched to a gene: 9.

In its sample, this clonotype was seen a few times. The V gene is TRBV28, the J gene TRBJ2-7; D remains unclear. The CDR3 contains 14 residues. V was pared by 1 base and J by 9 bases, with 16 bases between. Germline lookup yields CDR1 MDHEN and CDR2 SYDVKM. CDR3 sequence reads: CASSLSLDLRGQYF. CDR3 coding DNA: TGTGCCAGCAGTTTATCCCTAGACTTACGAGGGCAGTACTTC.

This clonotype was recorded a few times. The chain links TRBV4-1 to TRBJ1-1, with a possible D match to TRBD1 (5 bases). This CDR3 has 14 amino acids. V shed 7 bases and J shed 4 bases, with 16 bases lying between them. Germline V lookup: CDR1 MGHRA, CDR2 YSYEKL. The chain's CDR3 is CASTYIGGGTEAFF. The CDR3 DNA reads TGCGCCAGCACGTATATCGGGGGGGGCACTGAAGCTTTCTTT.

This clonotype was found many times. The V and J genes are TRBV28 and TRBJ2-2, with 9 bases identical to TRBD1. The germline CDR1 and CDR2 sequences are MDHEN and SYDVKM. The length of the CDR3 is 18 residues. Germline trimming cut 5 bases from V and 1 base from J; bases unmatched to any gene: 11. The DNA for the CDR3 is TGTGCCAGCAGTGTGACTCCGGGACAGGGAGTGAACACCGGGGAGCTGTTTTTT. It specifies CASSVTPGQGVNTGELFF.

The chain couples TRBV2 to TRBJ2-7; D tentatively reads TRBD1 or TRBD2 (5 bases each). The V gene lost 3 bases and the J gene lost 3 bases, with 21 bases spanning the gap. There are 17 residues in the CDR3. The germline gives CDR1 SNHLY, CDR2 FYNNEI. The CDR3 bases are TGTGCCAGCAGTGATGTCGGGGTGGGGCGCAAGGGCTACGAGCAGTACTTC. Protein sequence: CASSDVGVGRKGYEQYF.

This clonotype was detected ten times or more. The chain combines TRBV20-1 with TRBJ2-7, with D perhaps TRBD1 (6 bases). Trimming removed 3 bases at V and 7 bases at J, with 25 bases between. The CDR3 sequence is 16 residues long. CDR1 DFQATT and CDR2 SNEGSKA come from the germline V gene (reference sequence). CDR3 amino acids: CSASPGEQGWVGEQYF. As DNA, the CDR3 is TGCAGTGCTAGCCCAGGGGAACAGGGTTGGGTTGGGGAGCAGTACTTC.

This clonotype was counted ten times or more. The chain uses TRBV28 and TRBJ2-7, with 9 bases that match TRBD2. J lost 1 base, V lost 6 bases, and 10 bases had no gene match. Germline values: CDR1 MDHEN, CDR2 SYDVKM. The CDR3 spans 16 residues. As DNA, the CDR3 is TGTGCCAGCAGCCGTAGGGCGGGAGGGGTTTCCTACGAGCAGTACTTC. Protein: CASSRRAGGVSYEQYF.

The chain is built from TRBV27 and TRBJ2-1; 7 bases map to TRBD2. V lost 1 base and J lost 0; bases outside the gene matches: 3. The germline V gene encodes CDR1 MNHEY and CDR2 SMNVEV (reference sequence). The CDR3 extends over 16 amino acids. CDR3 DNA sequence: TGTGCCAGCAGTTTATTAGGCGGGAGCTCCTACAATGAGCAGTTCTTC. This sequence encodes CASSLLGGSSYNEQFF.

This clonotype came up many times. CDR3 bases: TGTGCCAGCAGTGAGGGGGGAGTTGAGACCCAGTACTTC. It encodes CASSEGGVETQYF. This sequence joins TRBV2 and TRBJ2-5, with D possibly TRBD2 on 6 matching bases. V dropped 3 bases and J dropped 5 bases, with 10 bases sitting between them. The CDR3 is 13 amino acids. CDR1 is SNHLY, CDR2 FYNNEI, per germline.

The sample holds a few counts of this clonotype. The V call is TRBV7-2, the J call TRBJ1-2, with a possible D match to TRBD1 (6 bases). The CDR3 has 14 amino acids. Germline-derived CDR1 and CDR2 are SGHTA and FQGNSA. V was clipped by 4 bases and J by 4 bases, with 13 bases between them. In nucleotides, the CDR3 is TGTGCCAGCAGCTGGGGGGGGCGCGCCTATGGCTACACCTTC. Its protein is CASSWGGRAYGYTF. Variable domain in full (rest from reference TRBV7-2 and TRBJ1-2): GAGVSQSPSNKVTEKGKDVELRCDPISGHTALYWYRQSLGQGLEFLIYFQGNSAPDKSGLPSDRFSAERTGGSVSTLTIQRTQQEDSAVYLCASSWGGRAYGYTFGSGTRLTVV.

This clonotype was seen more than once but under ten times. One junction end disagrees with the germline gene, perhaps due to a read error. The genes are TRBV6-2 or TRBV6-3 and TRBJ1-3, with D tentatively TRBD1 (5 bases). The CDR3 extends over 14 amino acids. Germline V lookup: CDR1 MNHEY, CDR2 SVGEGT. The CDR3 DNA follows: TGTGCCAGCAGTCACTCGGGGACGAGAAACACCATATATTTT. Its translation: CASSHSGTRNTIYF.

This clonotype was observed at least ten times. This chain uses TRBV15 with TRBJ2-5; possible D gene TRBD1, 5 bases. The V and J ends lost 0 bases and 3 bases respectively, with 11 bases between them. CDR3 length: 15 residues. Germline-derived CDR1 and CDR2 are LNHNV and YYDKDF (reference sequence). The CDR3 DNA reads as TGTGCCACCAGCAGAGATACAGGCAGGGAAGAGACCCAGTACTTC. Translated, it gives CATSRDTGREETQYF. Variable domain in full (rest from reference TRBV15 and TRBJ2-5): DAMVIQNPRYQVTQFGKPVTLSCSQTLNHNVMYWYQQKSSQAPKLLFHYYDKDFNNEADTPDNFQSRRPNTSFCFLDIRSPGLGDTAMYLCATSRDTGREETQYFGPGTRLLVL.

This clonotype was seen many times. V and J are TRBV5-1 and TRBJ1-1, with 10 bases fitting TRBD1. The CDR3 length is 15 residues. V dropped 0 bases and J dropped 5; count of bases not matched to a gene: 4. Per the germline V gene, CDR1 is SGHRS and CDR2 is YFSETQ. CDR3 nucleotides: TGCGCCAGCAGCTTGGTAGGGACAGGGGAAACTGAAGCTTTCTTT. Translated, it gives CASSLVGTGETEAFF.